The text below deals with one TCR beta chain. CDR1 ENHRY and CDR2 SYGVKD come from the germline V gene. The length of the CDR3 is 14 residues. Trimming stripped 2 bases from V and 6 bases from J, with 8 bases between. The data were taken from a study of OX40 agonist ivuxolimab in advanced cancers. Study-level background: At doses from 0.01 to 10 mg/kg, patients were given intravenous ivuxolimab every 2 weeks. Hepatocellular carcinoma, melanoma, renal cell or head and neck cancer was diagnosed in the dose-escalation patients.

Data came from immunoSEQ multiplex PCR; TCRdb stores just in-frame clones and leaves some out. In the table there are about 86,000 clones, around 85% of which are singletons. The sequencing here drew on CD4+ or CD8+ T cells sorted from blood, taken in a trial of the OX40 agonist ivuxolimab. This chain uses TRBV10-3 with TRBJ1-6; a weak D match, TRBD1 (6 bases). The source of this sequence is an adult with an advanced solid tumor such as melanoma, head and neck, liver or kidney cancer. CDR3 DNA sequence: TGTGCCATCAGTGAGACAGGGTTTAATTCACCCCTCCACTTT. It translates to CAISETGFNSPLHF.